This TCR beta chain was sequenced in a study of shared clonotypes between healthy human individuals. The assay used deep level. Clones were read by immunoSEQ multiplex PCR, and TCRdb kept only the in-frame ones, dropping some. The sample consists of under 850,000 clones, roughly 72% of them appearing once. Deletions cut 0 bases from V and 8 bases from J, with 14 bases between. Per the germline V gene, CDR1 is SGHKS and CDR2 is YYEKEE (reference sequence). This CDR3 has 15 amino acids. This chain links TRBV5-5 with TRBJ1-4; no clear D gene. Sequencing was done on a sample of memory CD4+ T cells sorted from blood. Subset described: CD45RA-negative fraction. The source is a woman between 25 and 40 years old in good health. CDR3 loop: CASSLGGDRGEKLFF. The CDR3 DNA reads TGTGCCAGCAGCTTGGGCGGTGACCGAGGAGAAAAACTGTTTTTT.